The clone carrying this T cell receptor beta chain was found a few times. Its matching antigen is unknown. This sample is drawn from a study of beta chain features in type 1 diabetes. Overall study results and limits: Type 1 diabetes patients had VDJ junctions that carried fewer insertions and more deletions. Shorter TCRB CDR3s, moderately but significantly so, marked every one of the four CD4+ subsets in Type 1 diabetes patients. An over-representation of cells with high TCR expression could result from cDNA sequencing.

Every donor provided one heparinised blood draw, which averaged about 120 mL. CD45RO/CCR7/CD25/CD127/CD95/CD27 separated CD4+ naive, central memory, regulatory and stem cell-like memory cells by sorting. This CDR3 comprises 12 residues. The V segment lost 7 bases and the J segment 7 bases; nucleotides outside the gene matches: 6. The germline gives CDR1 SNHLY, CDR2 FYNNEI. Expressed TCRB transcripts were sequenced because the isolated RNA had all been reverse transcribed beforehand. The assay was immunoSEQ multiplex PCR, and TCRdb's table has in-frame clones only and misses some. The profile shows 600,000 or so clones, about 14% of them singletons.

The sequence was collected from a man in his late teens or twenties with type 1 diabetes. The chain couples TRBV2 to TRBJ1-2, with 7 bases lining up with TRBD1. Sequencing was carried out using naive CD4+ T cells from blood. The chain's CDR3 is CASIRQGPGYTF. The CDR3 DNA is TGTGCCAGCATTAGACAGGGCCCTGGCTACACCTTC.